This T cell receptor (beta chain) was observed in a study of a mutant IDH1 vaccine in newly diagnosed glioma. Study overall: Investigators started vaccination 4-6 weeks after radiotherapy alone, or with temozolomide cycles. Antecedent treatment encompassed radiotherapy, temozolomide, or their combination; the majority received both. Overall study results and limits: Pseudoprogression appeared independent of alterations in top peripheral clonotypes.

The CDR3 has 14 amino acids. V was trimmed by 8 bases and J by 0 bases, leaving 13 bases between them. CDR1 and CDR2 (germline): MNHEY, SMNVEV (reference sequence). The assay was immunoSEQ multiplex PCR, and TCRdb's table has in-frame clones only and misses some. Of tens of thousands of clones in the sample, roughly 81% are singletons; the top ten hold around 8.9%. Time point reported: week 23, last vaccination. One vaccine dose held 300 ug of mutant IDH1 20-mer peptide and came with topical imiquimod. The astrocytomas were IDH1-mutant, ATRX-negative, and WHO grade 3 or 4. Concerning this clone: The antigen remains unidentified.

The specimen comprised PBMCs, sampled from a glioma patient whose treatment included an IDH1 peptide vaccine. The receptor comes from a woman in her 40s with glioma. Some clones in this sample may be carry-over from other donors' samples. This chain joins TRBV27 and TRBJ2-5, with D possibly TRBD2 on 5 matching bases. The CDR3 bases are TGTGCCAGCGCCCTGCGAGGGTACCAAGAGACCCAGTACTTC. The encoded protein is CASALRGYQETQYF.